Each of the 23 T cell receptor beta chains below was sequenced from the same sample in a study of blood T cell repertoires in COVID-19 (dated by TCRdb to about 2020). Receptor libraries were prepared by the immunoSEQ multiplex PCR assay. Here the immuneACCESS table is served through TCRdb, limited to in-frame sequences with V and J called. Missing clones are a known gap in these copies; in checked studies unresolved V genes cover under half, and the rest lacks a known reason. The sample table records 110,000 or so clones; over 80% of these occur just once. The top ten constitute around a sixth of the sample. The sequenced sample was peripheral blood. The receptors were gathered from a woman aged 60-75 years with acute or convalescent COVID-19.

This chain joins TRBV15 and TRBJ2-3, with TRBD2 matching over 11 bases. Per germline, CDR1 LNHNV and CDR2 YYDKDF (reference sequence). The CDR3 runs 15 residues. V lost 6 bases, J lost 2 bases, and 4 bases stayed unmatched. This CDR3 is CATSNSGGATDTQYF. CDR3 sequence (DNA): TGTGCCACCAGTAATAGCGGGGGGGCCACAGATACGCAGTATTTT. The full variable domain, rest sourced from reference TRBV15 and TRBJ2-3, is DAMVIQNPRYQVTQFGKPVTLSCSQTLNHNVMYWYQQKSSQAPKLLFHYYDKDFNNEADTPDNFQSRRPNTSFCFLDIRSPGLGDTAMYLCATSNSGGATDTQYFGPGTRLTVL.

This clone was picked up one time. Its ends do not fully match the called genes, so a read error is possible. The gene calls are TRBV28 and TRBJ1-4, with D possibly being TRBD1 (6 bases). Germline V gene data show CDR1 as MDHEN and CDR2 as SYDVKM. The CDR3 loop spans 12 amino acids. As DNA, the CDR3 is TGTGCCAGCAGTATAATACAGGGTCGGTTATTCTTT. Translation: CASSIIQGRLFF. The variable domain in full, completed from reference TRBV28 and TRBJ1-4, reads DVKVTQSSRYLVKRTGEKVFLECVQDMDHENMFWYRQDPGLGLRLIYFSYDVKMKEKGDIPEGYSVSREKKERFSLILESASTNQTSMYLCASSIIQGRLFFGSGTQLSVL.

The chain employs TRBV7-2 and TRBJ2-1, with a possible D match to TRBD1 (5 bases). V gave up 0 bases and J gave up 8 bases, with 14 bases separating them. The germline CDR1 and CDR2 sequences are SGHTA and FQGNSA. The CDR3 consists of 15 residues. CDR3 in amino acids: CASSLAGLSRHEQFF. DNA of the CDR3: TGTGCCAGCAGCTTAGCGGGGCTGAGTCGGCATGAGCAGTTCTTC.

The V call is TRBV10-3, the J call TRBJ1-2, with D perhaps TRBD1 (5 bases). Trimming shortened V by 3 bases and J by 4 bases, and 6 bases separated the two germline ends. This CDR3 spans 12 amino acids. The V gene's germline CDR1 is ENHRY and CDR2 SYGVKD. The CDR3 nucleotides read TGTGCCATCAGTGATACAGGCTATGGCTACACCTTC. This sequence encodes CAISDTGYGYTF.

V usage is TRBV7-9 and J usage is TRBJ2-3; a weak D match, TRBD1 (5 bases). Trimming took off 5 bases at V and 2 bases at J, with 11 bases between the two ends. The CDR3 sequence is 14 residues long. CDR1 and CDR2 from the germline V gene are SEHNR and FQNEAQ (reference sequence). The CDR3 nucleotides are TGTGCCAGCAGCACCCAGACAGACACAGATACGCAGTATTTT. This sequence encodes CASSTQTDTDTQYF.

The chain combines TRBV6-5 with TRBJ1-2; maybe TRBD1 (6 bases). CDR1 is MNHEY and CDR2 is SVGAGI in the germline V gene. The CDR3 consists of 14 residues. V gave up 2 bases and J gave up 2 bases, with 9 bases separating them. In DNA, the CDR3 is TGTGCCAGCAGTTACGGCACAGGGAACTATGGCTACACCTTC. Its protein is CASSYGTGNYGYTF.

In regard to this clone: Other DNA sequences in the sample encode the same CDR3. V gene TRBV12-3 or TRBV12-4 combines with J gene TRBJ2-7, with 7 bases that match TRBD1. After removal of 5 bases from V and 0 bases from J, the junction contained 1 base not matched to a gene. The CDR3 runs to 13 residues. The CDR3 DNA is TGTGCCAGCAGTCGGGACAGCTCCTACGAGCAGTACTTC. It is translated as CASSRDSSYEQYF.

The chain couples TRBV6-5 to TRBJ1-6; no firm D call. V was clipped by 6 bases and J by 6 bases, with 9 bases between them. This CDR3 has 13 amino acids. Germline assignment: CDR1 MNHEY and CDR2 SVGAGI. CDR3 sequence reads: CASRVGSNSPLHF. CDR3 in DNA: TGTGCCAGCAGAGTAGGGAGTAATTCACCCCTCCACTTT.

This chain links TRBV5-4 with TRBJ1-3, with D tentatively TRBD1 (5 bases). V lost 1 base and J lost 4, with 9 bases in between. CDR3 length: 14 residues. Per germline, CDR1 SGHNT and CDR2 YYREEE (reference sequence). CDR3 in amino acids: CASSLQGPGNTIYF. CDR3 sequence (DNA): TGTGCCAGCAGCTTGCAGGGCCCGGGAAACACCATATATTTT.

The chain carries TRBV4-1 and TRBJ1-5; 9 bases are a match to TRBD1. Looked up from germline, CDR1 is MGHRA and CDR2 is YSYEKL. The CDR3 covers 15 residues. J lost 7 bases, V lost 0 bases, and 4 bases had no gene match. DNA of the CDR3: TGCGCCAGCAGCCAAGAGGGACAGGGTGGGCAGCCCCAGCATTTT. It codes for CASSQEGQGGQPQHF.

This chain connects TRBV5-5 to TRBJ1-2; 8 bases match TRBD1. The CDR3 has 15 amino acids. The V segment lost 4 bases and the J segment 6 bases; nucleotides outside the gene matches: 11. Looked up from germline, CDR1 is SGHKS and CDR2 is YYEKEE (reference sequence). The CDR3 DNA sequence: TGTGCCAGCAGCGCCCAGGGGGCTGGGATCGATGGCTACACCTTC. Translating gives CASSAQGAGIDGYTF.

The genes are TRBV29-1 and TRBJ1-3; no firm D call. Germline loops: CDR1 SQVTM, CDR2 ANQGSEA. V was shortened by 1 base and J by 5 bases, with 12 bases between the two germline ends. This CDR3 is built from 14 residues. Here the CDR3 DNA reads TGCAGCGTTGAAGCCGTAGGAGGACGAAACACCATATATTTT. Amino acid sequence: CSVEAVGGRNTIYF.

This chain links TRBV30 with TRBJ2-3; 8 bases fit TRBD1. Per the germline V gene, CDR1 is GTSNPN and CDR2 is SVGIG (reference sequence). The CDR3 has 17 residues. V dropped 1 base and J dropped 0; count of bases not matched to a gene: 9. The CDR3 DNA reads TGTGCCTGGAGTGCCCGGGGATGGGACAGGAGCACAGATACGCAGTATTTT. Translated: CAWSARGWDRSTDTQYF.

V usage is TRBV15 and J usage is TRBJ1-1, with 8 bases fitting TRBD1. Trimming cost V 4 bases and J 7 bases; bases outside gene matches: 14. CDR3 length: 16 residues. Germline CDR1 reads LNHNV; CDR2 reads YYDKDF (reference sequence). In nucleotides, the CDR3 is TGTGCCACCAGCATGCGTCCACACAGGGGGAGGGATGAAGCTTTCTTT. Its protein product is CATSMRPHRGRDEAFF.

J is TRBJ2-5 and V is TRBV7-2; 13 bases line up with TRBD2. CDR1 and CDR2 (germline): SGHTA, FQGNSA. The CDR3 is 16 residues long. V gave up 1 base and J gave up 5 bases; unmatched junction bases: 4. The CDR3 nucleotides are TGTGCCAGCAGCTTAGGACTAGCGGGAGGATGGGAGACCCAGTACTTC. Encoded protein: CASSLGLAGGWETQYF.

The chain carries TRBV7-3 and TRBJ2-5; D not resolved. Trimming took 0 bases from V and 5 from J, leaving 7 bases between them. This CDR3 is 13 amino acids long. Germline V gene sequence: CDR1 SGHTA, CDR2 FQGTGA. The CDR3 DNA reads as TGTGCCAGCAGCTTAACGGGCGTTGAGACCCAGTACTTC. This translates into CASSLTGVETQYF. The full variable domain, rest sourced from reference TRBV7-3 and TRBJ2-5, is GAGVSQTPSNKVTEKGKYVELRCDPISGHTALYWYRQSLGQGPEFLIYFQGTGAADDSGLPNDRFFAVRPEGSVSTLKIQRTERGDSAVYLCASSLTGVETQYFGPGTRLLVL.

This rearrangement joins TRBV19 to TRBJ2-5, with TRBD2 identical over 10 bases. Unmatched junction bases numbered 9, after V lost 0 bases and J lost 5 bases. This CDR3 region has 17 residues. The V gene's germline CDR1 is LNHDA and CDR2 SQIVND (reference sequence). The CDR3 DNA follows: TGTGCCAGTAGTATAGAACTAGCGGGGCCCCGCCGGGAGACCCAGTACTTC. Translated, it gives CASSIELAGPRRETQYF.

This rearrangement joins TRBV2 to TRBJ2-1; D gene unclear. This CDR3 is 13 amino acids long. The germline V gene encodes CDR1 SNHLY and CDR2 FYNNEI. The V gene lost 5 bases and the J gene lost 6 bases, with 11 bases spanning the gap. The CDR3 DNA is TGTGCCAGCAGTCCACTCGGGTTCAATGAGCAGTTCTTC. This sequence encodes CASSPLGFNEQFF.

This chain uses TRBV2 with TRBJ2-3, with TRBD2 identical over 8 bases. This CDR3 has 15 residues. Germline V gives CDR1 SNHLY, CDR2 FYNNEI. V gave up 3 bases and J gave up 4 bases; unmatched junction bases: 6. CDR3 coding DNA: TGTGCCAGCAGTGATATCCGGGGGGGCGCAGATACGCAGTATTTT. As protein: CASSDIRGGADTQYF.

This clone showed up just once. The CDR3 protein is CASRGNRDRLYEQYF. The CDR3 bases are TGTGCCAGCAGGGGAAACCGGGACAGGCTCTACGAGCAGTACTTC. The chain recombines TRBV9 with TRBJ2-7, with 8 bases matching TRBD1. Trimming at V came to 5 bases and at J to 3 bases, leaving 10 bases not matched to a gene. The CDR3 consists of 15 residues. From germline, CDR1 is SGDLS and CDR2 YYNGEE. Together with reference TRBV9 and TRBJ2-7, the CDR3 gives the full variable domain: DSGVTQTPKHLITATGQRVTLRCSPRSGDLSVYWYQQSLDQGLQFLIQYYNGEERAKGNILERFSAQQFPDLHSELNLSSLELGDSALYFCASRGNRDRLYEQYFGPGTRLTVT.

The chain carries TRBV12-3 or TRBV12-4 and TRBJ1-1; D remains ambiguous. This CDR3 has 13 amino acids. With 6 bases removed from V and 7 bases from J, the gap between germline ends came to 15 bases. Here the CDR3 reads CASSWVGIVEAFF. CDR3 in DNA: TGTGCCAGCAGCTGGGTGGGCATCGTTGAAGCTTTCTTT.

This sequence joins TRBV4-3 and TRBJ2-3; no clear D. The V gene lost 0 bases and the J gene lost 8 bases, with 6 bases spanning the gap. The CDR3 contains 12 residues. In germline, CDR1 is LGHNA, CDR2 YSLEER. The CDR3 sequence: CASSQDFRTQYF. DNA for the CDR3: TGCGCCAGCAGCCAAGATTTCCGTACGCAGTATTTT.

V gene TRBV6-5 combines with J gene TRBJ1-2, with 10 bases lining up with TRBD1. From germline, CDR1 is MNHEY and CDR2 SVGAGI. The junction had 9 bases not matched to a gene; V was cut back by 8 bases and J by 3 bases. The length of the CDR3 is 15 residues. CDR3 sequence reads: CASRDRTGGHYGYTF. CDR3 in DNA: TGTGCCAGCCGGGACCGGACAGGGGGTCACTATGGCTACACCTTC.